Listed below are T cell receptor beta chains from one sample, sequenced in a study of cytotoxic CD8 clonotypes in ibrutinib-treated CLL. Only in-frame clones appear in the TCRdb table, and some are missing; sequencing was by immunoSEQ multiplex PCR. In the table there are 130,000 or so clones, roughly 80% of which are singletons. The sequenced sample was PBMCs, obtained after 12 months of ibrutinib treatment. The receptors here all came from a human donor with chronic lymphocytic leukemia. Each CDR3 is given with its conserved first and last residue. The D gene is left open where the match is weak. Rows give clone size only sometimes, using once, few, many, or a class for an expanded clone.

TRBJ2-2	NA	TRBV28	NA	TGTGCCAGCAGTCCCGACTTAGCTTGGGGCGGGGAGCTGTTTTTT	CASSPDLAWGGELFF
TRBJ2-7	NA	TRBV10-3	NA	TGTGCCATCAGCGCAGAGAGGGGCTACGAGCAGTACTTC	CAISAERGYEQYF
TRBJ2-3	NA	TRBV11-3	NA	TGTGCCAGCAGCTTAAGGGATTCACCGGGCGGCACAGATACGCAGTATTTT	CASSLRDSPGGTDTQYF
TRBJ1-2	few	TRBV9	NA	TGTGCCAGCAGTCATGGCTACACCTTC	CASSHGYTF
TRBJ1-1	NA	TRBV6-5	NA	TGTGCCAGCAGTTATCGGCCGAACACTGAAGCTTTCTTT	CASSYRPNTEAFF
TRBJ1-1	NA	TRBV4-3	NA	TGCGCCAGCAGCCTCAGTTACGGGCAAGCTTTCTTT	CASSLSYGQAFF
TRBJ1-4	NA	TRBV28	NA	TGTGCCAGCAGTCCCCCCCAAGCACAGGGAATCGAAAAACTGTTTTTT	CASSPPQAQGIEKLFF
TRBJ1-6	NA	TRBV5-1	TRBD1	TGCGCCAGCAGCTCACAGGGGGTCAATTCACCCCTCCACTTT	CASSSQGVNSPLHF
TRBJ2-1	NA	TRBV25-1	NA	TGTGCCAGCAGTGAATTTGCGTCTAGCATGAGTGAGCAGTTCTTC	CASSEFASSMSEQFF
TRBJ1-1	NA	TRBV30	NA	TGTGCCTGGAGCCCTGTGCATAGGGCTGAAGCTTTCTTT	CAWSPVHRAEAFF
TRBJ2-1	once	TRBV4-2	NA	TGTGCCAGCGGGATCGGACCAGTTCGGTTCTTC	CASGIGPVRFF
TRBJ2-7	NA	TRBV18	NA	TGTGCCAGCTCACCACCGCCGACGGGGAGCGAGCAGTACTTC	CASSPPPTGSEQYF
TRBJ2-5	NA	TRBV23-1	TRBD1	TGCGCCAGCAGTCAATCGAGGGACAGGGACCAAGAGACCCAGTACTTC	CASSQSRDRDQETQYF
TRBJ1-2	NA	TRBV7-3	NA	TGTGCCAGCAGCCCCGCCGTGGCGAACTATGGCTACACCTTC	CASSPAVANYGYTF
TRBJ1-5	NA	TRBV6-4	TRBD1	TGTGCCAGCAGTGAGCAGGGGGGCAATCAGCCCCAGCATTTT	CASSEQGGNQPQHF
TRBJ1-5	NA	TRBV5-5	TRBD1	TGTGCCAGCAGCCCCGGGACAGGGTTCAATCAGCCCCAGCATTTT	CASSPGTGFNQPQHF
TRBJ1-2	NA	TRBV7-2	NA	TGTGCCAGCAGCTTCATAACCGGGACAACGGAAGGCTACACCTTC	CASSFITGTTEGYTF
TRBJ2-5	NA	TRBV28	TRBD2	TGTGCCAGCAGGACCCCCTCTGCGGGGGGACGGACCCAGTACTTC	CASRTPSAGGRTQYF
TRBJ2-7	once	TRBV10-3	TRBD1	TGTGCCGTTAAAGGGACAGACTACGAGCAGTACTTC	CAVKGTDYEQYF
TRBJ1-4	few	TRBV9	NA	TGTGCCAGCAGCGTAGCGGCGGGCCGGAGTGAAAAACTGTTTTTT	CASSVAAGRSEKLFF
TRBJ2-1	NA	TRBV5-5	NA	TGTGCCAGCAGCCCCCATCCGAATGAGCAGTTCTTC	CASSPHPNEQFF
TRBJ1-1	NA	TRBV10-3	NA	TGTGCCATCAGTGATTCAGGGAGTACTGAAGCTTTCTTT	CAISDSGSTEAFF
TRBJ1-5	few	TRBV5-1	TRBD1	TGCGCCAGCAGTACCGGGACAGGGAGTAATCAGCCCCAGCATTTT	CASSTGTGSNQPQHF
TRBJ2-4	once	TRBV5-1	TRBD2	TGCGCCAGCAGAGCGTCCGGGACTAGCAAAAACATTCAGTACTTC	CASRASGTSKNIQYF
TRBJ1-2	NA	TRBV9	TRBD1	TGTGCCAGCAGCGTCCCGACAGGGAGTTTGTATGGCTACACCTTC	CASSVPTGSLYGYTF
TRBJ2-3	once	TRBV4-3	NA	TGCGCCAGCAGCCAGGGGTGGCCCTCCACAGATACGCAGTATTTT	CASSQGWPSTDTQYF
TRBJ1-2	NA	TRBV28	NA	TGTGCCAGCAGGACGGGCCTCCGAAAAGCGGGCTACACCTTC	CASRTGLRKAGYTF
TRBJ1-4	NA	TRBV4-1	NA	TGCGCCAGCAGCCAATTGGTGTACGGAAAACTGTTTTTT	CASSQLVYGKLFF
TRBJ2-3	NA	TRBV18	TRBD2	TGTGCCAGCCCCCGGGAAGCGGGATCTAGAGATACGCAGTATTTT	CASPREAGSRDTQYF
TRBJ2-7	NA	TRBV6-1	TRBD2	TGTGCCAGCAGTGGGGGGACTAGCGGGAGTACCTACGAGCAGTACTTC	CASSGGTSGSTYEQYF
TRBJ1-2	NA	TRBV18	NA	TGTGCCAGCTCACCCCGGGACCCCAGGGGTGGAAACTATGGCTACACCTTC	CASSPRDPRGGNYGYTF
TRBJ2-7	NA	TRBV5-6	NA	TGTGCCAGCAGCAAGGGGATAACCCCCACCTACGAGCAGTACTTC	CASSKGITPTYEQYF
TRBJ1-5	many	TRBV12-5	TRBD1	TGTGCTAGTGGTTTGGGGACAGGTCTCGGTCAGCCCCAGCATTTT	CASGLGTGLGQPQHF
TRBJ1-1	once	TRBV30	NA	TGTGCCTGGAGCCCTGCAGGGGTTAGTATGAAGGCTTTCTTT	CAWSPAGVSMKAFF
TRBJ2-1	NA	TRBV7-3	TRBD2	TGTGCCAGCAGCTTATGGGCAGGGTCCGAACCCGGGACTACACACAATGAGCAGTTCTTC	CASSLWAGSEPGTTHNEQFF
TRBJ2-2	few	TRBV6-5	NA	TGTGCCAGCACCCTTCGCCTCGGCACCGGGGAGCTGTTTTTT	CASTLRLGTGELFF
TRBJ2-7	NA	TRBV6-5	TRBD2	TGTGCCAGCACTAGCGGGAGAGCAAACTCCTACGAGCAGTACTTC	CASTSGRANSYEQYF
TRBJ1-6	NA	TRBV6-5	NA	TGTGCCAGCAGCCCCCGGGGGGACAATTCACCCCTCCACTTT	CASSPRGDNSPLHF
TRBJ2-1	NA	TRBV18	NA	TGTGCCAGCTCACCTCAGACGACAGTTTCATACAATGAGCAGTTCTTC	CASSPQTTVSYNEQFF
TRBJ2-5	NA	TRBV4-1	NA	TGCGCCAGCAGCCAAGTTGCCGAGGGCAGGGAGACCCAGTACTTC	CASSQVAEGRETQYF
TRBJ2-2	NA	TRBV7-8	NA	TGTGCCAGCAGCCTGCGCTGGGTCGGCGGGGAGCTGTTTTTT	CASSLRWVGGELFF
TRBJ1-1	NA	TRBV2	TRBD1	TGTGCCAGCAGCCGGACAGGGCTAAGGTCTGAAGCTTTCTTT	CASSRTGLRSEAFF
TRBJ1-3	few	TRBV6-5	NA	TGTGCCAGCAGTTACTCGAGGAGGAACACCATATATTTT	CASSYSRRNTIYF
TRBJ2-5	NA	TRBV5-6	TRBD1	TGTGCCAGCAGCTTCAATTACAGGGGAACATTAGAGACCCAGTACTTC	CASSFNYRGTLETQYF
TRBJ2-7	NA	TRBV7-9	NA	TGTGCCAGCAGCGGAGACGAGAGAAGCTCCTACGAGCAGTACTTC	CASSGDERSSYEQYF
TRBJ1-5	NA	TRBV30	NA	TGTGCCTGGAGTCTTACAGGTTTTAGCAATCAGCCCCAGCATTTT	CAWSLTGFSNQPQHF
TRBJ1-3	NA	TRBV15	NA	TGTGCCACCAGCAGAGATCAGAGCAGGGCGGCAGGAAACACCATATATTTT	CATSRDQSRAAGNTIYF
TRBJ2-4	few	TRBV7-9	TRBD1	TGTGCCAGCAGCTCCCGGACAGGCTTGGACATTCAGTACTTC	CASSSRTGLDIQYF
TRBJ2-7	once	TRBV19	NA	TGTGCCAGTAGATCACTCGACTACGAGCAGTACTTC	CASRSLDYEQYF